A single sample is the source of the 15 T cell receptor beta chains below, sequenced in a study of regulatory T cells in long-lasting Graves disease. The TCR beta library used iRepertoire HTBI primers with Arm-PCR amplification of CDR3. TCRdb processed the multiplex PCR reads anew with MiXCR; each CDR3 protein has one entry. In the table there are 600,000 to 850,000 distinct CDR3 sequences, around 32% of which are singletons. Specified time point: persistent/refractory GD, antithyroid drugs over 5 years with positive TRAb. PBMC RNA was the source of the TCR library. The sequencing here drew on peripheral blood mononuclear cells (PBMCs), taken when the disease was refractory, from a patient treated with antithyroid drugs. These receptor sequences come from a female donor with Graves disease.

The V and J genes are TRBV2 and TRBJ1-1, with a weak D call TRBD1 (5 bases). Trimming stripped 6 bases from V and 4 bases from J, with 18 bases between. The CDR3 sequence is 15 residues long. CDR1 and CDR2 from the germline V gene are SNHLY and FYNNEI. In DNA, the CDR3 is TGTGCCAGCAGGGTAGGGGTTAGCATGAGCACTGAAGCTTTCTTT. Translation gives CASRVGVSMSTEAFF.

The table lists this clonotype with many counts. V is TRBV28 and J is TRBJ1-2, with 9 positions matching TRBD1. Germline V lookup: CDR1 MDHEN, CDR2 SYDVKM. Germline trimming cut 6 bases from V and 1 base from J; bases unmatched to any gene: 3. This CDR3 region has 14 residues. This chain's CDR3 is CASRTGGNNYGYTF. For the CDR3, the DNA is TGTGCCAGCAGGACAGGGGGGAATAACTATGGCTACACCTTC.

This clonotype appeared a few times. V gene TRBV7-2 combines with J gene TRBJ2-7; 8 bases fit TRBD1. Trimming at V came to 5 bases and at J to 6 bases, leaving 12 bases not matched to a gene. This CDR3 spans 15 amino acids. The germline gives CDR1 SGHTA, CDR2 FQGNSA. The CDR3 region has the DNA TGTGCCAGCAGCCAAGATCCAGGGGGCCTCTCCGAGCAGTACTTC. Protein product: CASSQDPGGLSEQYF.

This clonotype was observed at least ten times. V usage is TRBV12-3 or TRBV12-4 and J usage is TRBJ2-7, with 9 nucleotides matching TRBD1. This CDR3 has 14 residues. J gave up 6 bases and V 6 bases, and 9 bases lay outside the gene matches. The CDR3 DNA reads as TGTGCCAGCAGCAATACAGGGGGCTTCTCCGAGCAGTACTTC. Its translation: CASSNTGGFSEQYF.

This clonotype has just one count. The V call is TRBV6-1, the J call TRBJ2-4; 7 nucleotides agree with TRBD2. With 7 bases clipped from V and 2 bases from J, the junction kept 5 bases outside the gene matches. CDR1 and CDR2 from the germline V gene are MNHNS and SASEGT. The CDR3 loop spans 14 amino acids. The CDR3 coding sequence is TGTGCCAGCAAGACCGGGGGGACCAAAAACATTCAGTACTTC. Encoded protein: CASKTGGTKNIQYF.

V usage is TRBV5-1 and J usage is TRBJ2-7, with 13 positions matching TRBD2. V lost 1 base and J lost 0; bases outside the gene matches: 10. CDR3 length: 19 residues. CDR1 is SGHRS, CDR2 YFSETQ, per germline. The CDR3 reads CASSLRLAGGQITSYEQYF. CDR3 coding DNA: TGCGCCAGCAGCTTGAGACTAGCGGGAGGCCAAATCACCTCCTACGAGCAGTACTTC.

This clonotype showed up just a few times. The CDR3 region is CASSRGQYQPQHF. The CDR3 DNA reads TGTGCCAGCAGCAGAGGACAGTATCAGCCCCAGCATTTT. V usage is TRBV5-6 and J usage is TRBJ1-5; possible D gene TRBD1, 6 bases. This CDR3 contains 13 residues. Looked up from germline, CDR1 is SGHDT and CDR2 is YYEEEE. With 4 bases removed from V and 5 bases from J, the gap between germline ends came to 10 bases.

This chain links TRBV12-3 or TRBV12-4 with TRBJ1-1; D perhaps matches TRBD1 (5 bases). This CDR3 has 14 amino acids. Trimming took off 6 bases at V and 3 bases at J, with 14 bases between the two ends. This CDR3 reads CASSCRATDTEAFF. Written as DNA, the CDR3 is TGTGCCAGCAGCTGCAGGGCCACGGACACTGAAGCTTTCTTT.

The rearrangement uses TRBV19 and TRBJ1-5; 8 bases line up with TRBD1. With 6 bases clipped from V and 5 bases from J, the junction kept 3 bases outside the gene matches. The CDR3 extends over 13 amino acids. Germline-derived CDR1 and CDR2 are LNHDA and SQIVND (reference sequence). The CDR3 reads CASRQGGDQPQHF. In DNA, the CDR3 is TGTGCCAGTAGACAGGGGGGGGATCAGCCCCAGCATTTT.

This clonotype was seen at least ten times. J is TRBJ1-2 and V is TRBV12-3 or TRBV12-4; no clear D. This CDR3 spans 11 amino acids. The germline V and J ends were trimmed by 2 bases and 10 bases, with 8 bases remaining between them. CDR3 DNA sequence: TGTGCCAGCAGTTTACTCCCAGCCTACACCTTC. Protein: CASSLLPAYTF.

DNA for the CDR3: TGTGCCAGCAGCCAAGGGACACCCGGCACCGGGGAGCTGTTTTTT. This encodes CASSQGTPGTGELFF. V and J are TRBV7-9 and TRBJ2-2, with D perhaps TRBD1 (6 bases). V shed 5 bases and J shed 4 bases, with 14 bases lying between them. Germline lookup yields CDR1 SEHNR and CDR2 FQNEAQ (reference sequence). There are 15 residues in the CDR3. Full variable domain (outside the CDR3, taken from reference TRBV7-9 and TRBJ2-2): DTGVSQNPRHKITKRGQNVTFRCDPISEHNRLYWYRQTLGQGPEFLTYFQNEAQLEKSRLLSDRFSAERPKGSFSTLEIQRTEQGDSAMYLCASSQGTPGTGELFFGEGSRLTVL.

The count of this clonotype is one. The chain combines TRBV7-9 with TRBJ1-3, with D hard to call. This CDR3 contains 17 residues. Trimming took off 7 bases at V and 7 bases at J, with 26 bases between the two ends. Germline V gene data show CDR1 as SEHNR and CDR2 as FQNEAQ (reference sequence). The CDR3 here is CASNETPRPFVWNTIYF. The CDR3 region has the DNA TGTGCCAGCAACGAGACCCCCCGGCCGTTTGTATGGAACACCATATATTTT.

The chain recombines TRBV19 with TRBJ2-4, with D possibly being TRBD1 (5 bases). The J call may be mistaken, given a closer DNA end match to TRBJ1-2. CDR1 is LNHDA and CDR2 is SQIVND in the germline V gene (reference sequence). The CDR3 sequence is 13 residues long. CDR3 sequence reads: CASNQGSGYGYTF. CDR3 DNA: TGTGCCAGTAATCAGGGTTCAGGCTATGGCTACACCTTC.

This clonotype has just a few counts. The CDR3 reads CASSLRVSTEAFF. CDR3 DNA: TGTGCCAGCAGCTTAAGGGTTTCCACTGAAGCTTTCTTT. This chain connects TRBV7-9 to TRBJ1-1; no clear D. The V gene lost 2 bases and the J gene lost 4 bases, with 8 bases spanning the gap. Germline CDR1 and CDR2: SEHNR and FQNEAQ (reference sequence). The CDR3 sequence is 13 residues long.

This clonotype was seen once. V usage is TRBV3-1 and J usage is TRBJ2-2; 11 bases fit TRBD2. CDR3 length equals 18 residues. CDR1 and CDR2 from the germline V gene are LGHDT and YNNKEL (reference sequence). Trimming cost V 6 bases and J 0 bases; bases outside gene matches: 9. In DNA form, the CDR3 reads TGTGCCAGCAGTCACAGACTAGCGGGATTCTCGAACACCGGGGAGCTGTTTTTT. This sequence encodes CASSHRLAGFSNTGELFF. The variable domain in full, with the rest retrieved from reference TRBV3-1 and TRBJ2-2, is DTAVSQTPKYLVTQMGNDKSIKCEQNLGHDTMYWYKQDSKKFLKIMFSYNNKELIINETVPNRFSPKSPDKAHLNLHINSLELGDSAVYFCASSHRLAGFSNTGELFFGEGSRLTVL.